Presented here are 25 T cell receptor beta chains from one specimen sequenced in a study of T cells in Graves' hyperthyroidism and ophthalmopathy. Amplified regions were TCR beta CDR3 sequences from RNA transcripts. The HTBI primer set served for first-round RT-PCR of the TCR CDR3. A single record per CDR3 protein comes from TCRdb applying MiXCR to the multiplex PCR reads. The sample has about 270,000 distinct CDR3 sequences; approximately 23% are singletons. Sequenced input: blood. These receptors originate from a woman aged 40 to 50 with Graves' ophthalmopathy.

This clonotype was observed at least ten times. The chain employs TRBV27 and TRBJ2-5; D is undetermined. The V gene lost 6 bases and the J gene lost 3 bases, with 11 bases spanning the gap. Per germline, CDR1 MNHEY and CDR2 SMNVEV (reference sequence). This CDR3 has 13 amino acids. The CDR3 spells CASRRKTEETQYF. The CDR3 DNA sequence: TGTGCCAGCAGGAGAAAGACCGAAGAGACCCAGTACTTC.

This chain links TRBV20-1 with TRBJ2-7; D gene unclear. Germline assignment: CDR1 DFQATT and CDR2 SNEGSKA (reference sequence). This CDR3 is built from 12 residues. The V gene lost 3 bases and the J gene lost 2 bases, with 8 bases spanning the gap. CDR3 in amino acids: CSASTGPYEQYF. The CDR3 DNA is TGCAGTGCTAGTACGGGTCCCTACGAGCAGTACTTC.

This clonotype is a singleton in its sample. The chain recombines TRBV28 with TRBJ1-2; no clear D gene. The V end lost 5 bases, the J end lost 7 bases, and 14 bases lay between the germline ends. The CDR3 is 13 residues long. Germline V gene data show CDR1 as MDHEN and CDR2 as SYDVKM. CDR3 DNA: TGTGCCAGCAGTCCGAACCAGGCCGGTGGCTACACCTTC. Its translation is CASSPNQAGGYTF.

A remark on this clonotype: Since a much larger clone is just one base distant, this may be a read error. Likely a read error: the CDR3 ends without its conserved phenylalanine or tryptophan. This chain links TRBV10-2 with TRBJ2-6; no firm D call. Trimming took off 2 bases at V and 4 bases at J, with 6 bases between the two ends. The CDR3 spans 14 residues. Per the germline V gene, CDR1 is WSHSY and CDR2 is SAAADI. The CDR3 is CASSEGLGANVLTL. The CDR3 coding sequence is TGCGCCAGCAGTGAGGGGCTCGGGGCCAACGTCCTGACTCTC.

This clonotype was detected many times. This chain joins TRBV7-2 and TRBJ2-5, with 7 bases lining up with TRBD1. Germline assignment: CDR1 SGHTA and CDR2 FQGNSA. The CDR3 consists of 15 residues. The V and J ends lost 1 base and 5 bases, in that order; junction bases with no gene match: 7. CDR3 loop: CASSLDRGRRETQYF. Here the CDR3 DNA reads TGTGCCAGCAGCTTAGATAGGGGGCGGAGGGAGACCCAGTACTTC.

This clonotype was seen ten or more times. The chain is built from TRBV24-1 and TRBJ2-2; the match to TRBD2 covers 12 bases. CDR3 length: 16 residues. V lost 1 base to trimming and J lost 6 bases; unmatched junction nucleotides: 2. In germline, CDR1 is KGHDR, CDR2 SFDVKD. The CDR3 here is CATSDFLAGGPGELFF. As DNA, the CDR3 is TGTGCCACCAGTGATTTCCTAGCGGGAGGGCCCGGGGAGCTGTTTTTT.

The J gene is TRBJ2-5, the V gene TRBV20-1; D is ambiguous. This CDR3 region has 13 residues. Germline CDR1 DFQATT, CDR2 SNEGSKA (reference sequence). Deletions cut 1 base from V and 4 bases from J, with 10 bases between. CDR3 in DNA: TGCAGTGCTAGAGGCCCCAGTTTAGAGACCCAGTACTTC. Translation: CSARGPSLETQYF.

In this sample, this clonotype turned up many times. The chain employs TRBV27 and TRBJ2-1; D is ambiguous. The CDR3 loop spans 13 amino acids. Germline V gives CDR1 MNHEY, CDR2 SMNVEV (reference sequence). Trimming left V 5 bases short and J 7 bases short, with 12 bases between. The CDR3 bases are TGTGCCAGCAGTATCTCAGTCAGGAATGAGCAGTTCTTC. This gives the protein CASSISVRNEQFF.

The rearrangement links TRBV4-1 to TRBJ1-1; D is uncertain. This CDR3 comprises 14 residues. V lost 0 bases and J 8 bases, leaving 13 bases between the germline ends. Germline loops: CDR1 MGHRA, CDR2 YSYEKL. CDR3 coding DNA: TGCGCCAGCAGCCAAGATCGACGTAGAATGGAAGCTTTCTTT. It yields the protein CASSQDRRRMEAFF.

There are many counts of this clonotype. The chain recombines TRBV2 with TRBJ1-5; perhaps TRBD1 as D (5 bases). Trimming pared 6 bases from V and 6 bases from J, leaving 15 bases between. This CDR3 spans 14 amino acids. From germline, CDR1 is SNHLY and CDR2 FYNNEI. This chain's CDR3 is CASREGTVGQPQHF. The DNA of the CDR3 is TGTGCCAGCAGAGAGGGGACCGTGGGTCAGCCCCAGCATTTT.

This clonotype was counted ten times or more. The V call is TRBV12-3 or TRBV12-4, the J call TRBJ2-7; D possibly uses TRBD1 or TRBD2 (5 bases each). The CDR3 has 13 residues. V lost 5 bases to trimming and J lost 6 bases, with 14 bases between them. The CDR3 sequence: CASSLGTASEQYF. In nucleotides, the CDR3 is TGTGCCAGCAGTCTCGGGACGGCGAGCGAGCAGTACTTC.

The chain couples TRBV4-1 to TRBJ1-6, with no clear D. Trimming removed 0 bases from V and 8 bases from J, with 14 bases in between. The CDR3 extends over 16 amino acids. In germline, CDR1 is MGHRA, CDR2 YSYEKL. Here the CDR3 reads CASSQDEEGPYSPLHF. CDR3 sequence (DNA): TGCGCCAGCAGCCAAGATGAGGAGGGCCCCTATTCACCCCTCCACTTT.

This clonotype was detected many times. The rearrangement uses TRBV28 and TRBJ2-5, with 7 bases lining up with TRBD1. The CDR3 runs to 14 residues. Germline CDR1 MDHEN, CDR2 SYDVKM. The ends lost 6 bases at V and 2 bases at J; junction bases unmatched: 6. Here the CDR3 reads CASRGSGQQETQYF. In DNA form, the CDR3 reads TGTGCCAGCAGGGGGTCGGGACAGCAAGAGACCCAGTACTTC.

In this sample, this clonotype turned up a few times. The J gene is TRBJ1-2, the V gene TRBV19, with TRBD1 identical over 7 bases. The germline CDR1 and CDR2 sequences are LNHDA and SQIVND (reference sequence). Unmatched junction bases numbered 7, after V lost 5 bases and J lost 4 bases. This CDR3 has 14 residues. In DNA form, the CDR3 reads TGTGCCAGTAGTCGGGGGACAGACCTCTATGGCTACACCTTC. It is translated as CASSRGTDLYGYTF.

The genes are TRBV7-9 and TRBJ1-1, with a weak D call TRBD1 (6 bases). Trimming pared 2 bases from V and 4 bases from J, leaving 8 bases between. The V gene's germline CDR1 is SEHNR and CDR2 FQNEAQ (reference sequence). The CDR3 sequence is 13 residues long. CDR3 sequence reads: CASSLRGVTEAFF. The CDR3 DNA follows: TGTGCCAGCAGCTTAAGGGGGGTCACTGAAGCTTTCTTT. Full variable domain (rest looked up from reference TRBV7-9 and TRBJ1-1): DTGVSQNPRHKITKRGQNVTFRCDPISEHNRLYWYRQTLGQGPEFLTYFQNEAQLEKSRLLSDRFSAERPKGSFSTLEIQRTEQGDSAMYLCASSLRGVTEAFFGQGTRLTVV.

This clonotype appeared many times. The chain carries TRBV5-1 and TRBJ1-6, with D maybe TRBD1 (6 bases). CDR1 is SGHRS and CDR2 is YFSETQ in the germline V gene. There are 15 residues in the CDR3. V dropped 1 base and J dropped 7 bases, with 12 bases sitting between them. The CDR3 sequence: CASSLLPRGNSPLHF. The CDR3 DNA is TGCGCCAGCAGCTTGTTACCGAGGGGGAATTCACCCCTCCACTTT.

As for this clonotype: Since a much larger clone is just one base distant, this may be a read error. The chain is built from TRBV3-1 and TRBJ2-2; D remains ambiguous. This CDR3 spans 15 amino acids. The germline V gene encodes CDR1 LGHDT and CDR2 YNNKEL (reference sequence). Between the trimmed V and J ends, which lost 0 bases and 4 bases, there was a span of 9 bases. The CDR3: CASSQDHLPTGELFF. CDR3 DNA sequence: TGTGCCAGCAGCCAAGATCATTTGCCCACCGGGGAGCTGTTTTTT. The variable domain in full, completed from reference TRBV3-1 and TRBJ2-2, reads DTAVSQTPKYLVTQMGNDKSIKCEQNLGHDTMYWYKQDSKKFLKIMFSYNNKELIINETVPNRFSPKSPDKAHLNLHINSLELGDSAVYFCASSQDHLPTGELFFGEGSRLTVL.

Ten or more counts support this clonotype. The chain uses TRBV13 and TRBJ2-6, with 12 bases identical to TRBD1. Germline V gene data show CDR1 as PRHDT and CDR2 as FYEKMQ (reference sequence). V lost 4 bases to trimming and J lost 3 bases; unmatched junction nucleotides: 7. CDR3 size: 18 residues. The CDR3 bases are TGTGCCAGCAGCTCAATCGGGACAGGGGGCTTTGGGGCCAACGTCCTGACTTTC. Translating gives CASSSIGTGGFGANVLTF.

This clonotype was detected ten times or more. V is TRBV4-1 and J is TRBJ1-2; a weak D match, TRBD1 (6 bases). Trimming took 1 base from V and 4 from J, leaving 19 bases between them. Per germline, CDR1 MGHRA and CDR2 YSYEKL. The CDR3 covers 17 residues. In nucleotides, the CDR3 is TGCGCCAGCAGCCAAGTTTCCGCGGGGGGGGCACTCTATGGCTACACCTTC. Translation: CASSQVSAGGALYGYTF.

This sequence joins TRBV5-1 and TRBJ1-5, with D uncertain. The CDR3 consists of 14 residues. V lost 3 bases and J lost 8, with 15 bases in between. Per the germline V gene, CDR1 is SGHRS and CDR2 is YFSETQ. CDR3 nucleotides: TGCGCCAGCAGCTCCGGCCCAACGGGTGAGCCCCAGCATTTT. This sequence encodes CASSSGPTGEPQHF.

This clonotype has at least ten counts. The chain recombines TRBV6-5 with TRBJ2-7; a possible D gene is TRBD2 (5 bases). The CDR3 covers 13 residues. Trimming left V 2 bases short and J 2 bases short, with 7 bases between. Germline CDR1 MNHEY, CDR2 SVGAGI. The CDR3 is CASSYPGTYEQYF. CDR3 DNA: TGTGCCAGCAGTTACCCGGGGACCTACGAGCAGTACTTC.

This clonotype came up many times. V is TRBV5-5 and J is TRBJ2-2; 8 nucleotides align to TRBD2. The CDR3 runs to 15 residues. Germline CDR1 SGHKS, CDR2 YYEKEE (reference sequence). V dropped 1 base and J dropped 7; count of bases not matched to a gene: 6. CDR3 region: CASSLKLAEGGELFF. For the CDR3, the DNA is TGTGCCAGCAGCTTGAAACTAGCGGAAGGCGGGGAGCTGTTTTTT.

This clonotype was counted at least ten times. The V gene is TRBV2, the J gene TRBJ2-5, with 16 bases lining up with TRBD2. The CDR3 covers 19 residues. Per germline, CDR1 SNHLY and CDR2 FYNNEI. J was trimmed by 4 bases and V by 2 bases; bases with no gene match: 10. This CDR3 reads CASSERGTSGRAYRETQYF. CDR3 bases: TGTGCCAGCAGTGAACGGGGGACTAGCGGGAGGGCTTACAGAGAGACCCAGTACTTC.

Ten or more counts support this clonotype. V and J are TRBV30 and TRBJ1-6, with D possibly TRBD1 on 6 matching bases. The V gene lost 0 bases and the J gene lost 9 bases, with 15 bases spanning the gap. This CDR3 region has 15 residues. Germline V gene lookup returns CDR1 GTSNPN and CDR2 SVGIG (reference sequence). DNA of the CDR3: TGTGCCTGGAGTGTACGCGGCAGGGGAGGTTCACCCCTCCACTTT. Protein product: CAWSVRGRGGSPLHF.

This clonotype was counted at least ten times. The V and J genes are TRBV12-3 or TRBV12-4 and TRBJ1-2, with D uncertain. CDR3 length: 14 amino acids. The germline V and J ends were trimmed by 1 base and 5 bases, with 11 bases remaining between them. CDR3 bases: TGTGCCAGCAGTTTAGTAGGGTTAATATATGGCTACACCTTC. This sequence encodes CASSLVGLIYGYTF.